Following are 11 T cell receptor beta chains from one sample sequenced in a study of PD-1 blockade in classical Hodgkin lymphoma. Assay: immunoSEQ multiplex PCR; the TCRdb copy retains only in-frame clones and omits some. The data show about 43,000 clones, roughly 72% seen once. All the patients suffered relapse after autologous stem cell transplantation, and brentuximab vedotin exposure differed. The source material was peripheral blood mononuclear cells (PBMCs), sampled before the second cycle of nivolumab. The source is a human donor with classical Hodgkin lymphoma.

The chain joins TRBV7-6 to TRBJ2-7; 7 bases align to TRBD2. Germline trimming cut 1 base from V and 3 bases from J; bases unmatched to any gene: 9. This CDR3 spans 16 amino acids. CDR1 and CDR2 (germline): SGHVS, FNYEAQ. This CDR3 is CASSLGSGGSNYEQYF. The CDR3 nucleotides are TGTGCCAGCAGCTTAGGGTCGGGCGGGAGTAACTACGAGCAGTACTTC.

The chain is built from TRBV11-2 and TRBJ2-5; D possibly uses TRBD1 or TRBD2 (5 bases each). The CDR3 sequence is 17 residues long. Trimming removed 4 bases at V and 5 bases at J, with 23 bases between. Germline CDR1 is SGHAT and CDR2 is FQNNGV. The CDR3, as DNA: TGTGCCAGCAGCTCCTACTCCGGGACGGTGCGATGGGAGACCCAGTACTTC. It codes for CASSSYSGTVRWETQYF.

This chain joins TRBV11-2 and TRBJ1-1; 8 nucleotides match TRBD1. Germline V gene data show CDR1 as SGHAT and CDR2 as FQNNGV. J lost 4 bases, V lost 4 bases, and 11 bases had no gene match. The CDR3 runs 16 residues. The CDR3 DNA reads TGTGCCAGCAGCTCGCAGGGGGCTTTCGGAGGCACTGAAGCTTTCTTT. Its translation is CASSSQGAFGGTEAFF.

The genes are TRBV10-3 and TRBJ1-1; D is unresolved. The CDR3 has 12 residues. The ends were cut back, 8 bases at V and 5 bases at J, with 12 bases in the middle. In germline, CDR1 is ENHRY, CDR2 SYGVKD. CDR3 bases: TGTGCCATCCTCGGGGAGGGAACTGAAGCTTTCTTT. Residues: CAILGEGTEAFF.

This clone has just a few counts. This specimen includes other DNA sequences encoding the same CDR3. The CDR3 coding sequence is TGTGCCAGCAGCTTAATAGGGGGCGCCGGGGAGACCCAGTACTTC. It encodes CASSLIGGAGETQYF. The rearrangement uses TRBV7-3 and TRBJ2-5, with 7 bases fitting TRBD1. This CDR3 is built from 15 residues. Germline trimming cut 1 base from V and 5 bases from J; bases unmatched to any gene: 7. The germline V gene encodes CDR1 SGHTA and CDR2 FQGTGA.

This chain joins TRBV7-2 and TRBJ1-1; possibly TRBD1 for D (6 bases). Germline CDR1 is SGHTA and CDR2 is FQGNSA. The CDR3 loop spans 15 amino acids. V was shortened by 0 bases and J by 7 bases, with 15 bases between the two germline ends. CDR3 protein: CASSLAPRGHGEAFF. In DNA, the CDR3 is TGTGCCAGCAGCTTAGCCCCTCGGGGACATGGTGAAGCTTTCTTT.

The DNA for the CDR3 is TGTGCCAGCAGTTACCTGCGACAGATAGATTCACCCCTCCACTTT. This encodes CASSYLRQIDSPLHF. This chain joins TRBV6-6 and TRBJ1-6; D perhaps matches TRBD1 (5 bases). Germline V gene data show CDR1 as MNHNY and CDR2 as SVGAGI (reference sequence). Trimming pared 2 bases from V and 8 bases from J, leaving 13 bases between. The CDR3 length is 15 residues.

This rearrangement joins TRBV7-2 to TRBJ1-2, with D tentatively TRBD1 (6 bases). This CDR3 is built from 16 residues. V was trimmed by 6 bases and J by 4 bases, leaving 21 bases between them. CDR1 is SGHTA, CDR2 FQGNSA, per germline. The CDR3 protein is CASSSPEWGAGYGYTF. The DNA of the CDR3 is TGTGCCAGCAGTTCACCTGAGTGGGGGGCTGGCTATGGCTACACCTTC.

The chain couples TRBV6-5 to TRBJ1-2; perhaps TRBD1 as D (5 bases). The V end was cut by 4 bases, the J end by 3 bases, with 9 bases between. Germline CDR1 MNHEY, CDR2 SVGAGI. The CDR3 is 13 amino acids. CDR3 region: CASSSTGHYGYTF. DNA for the CDR3: TGTGCCAGCAGTTCTACAGGTCACTATGGCTACACCTTC.

The V and J genes are TRBV7-2 and TRBJ2-7; 8 bases match TRBD1. Germline-derived CDR1 and CDR2 are SGHTA and FQGNSA. The CDR3 is 15 residues long. J lost 0 bases, V lost 5 bases, and 6 bases had no gene match. CDR3 sequence: CASSRGGTGSYEQYF. The CDR3 DNA sequence: TGTGCCAGCAGCCGAGGAGGGACAGGCTCCTACGAGCAGTACTTC.

This chain links TRBV5-1 with TRBJ1-1; 8 bases fit TRBD1. V dropped 3 bases and J dropped 5; count of bases not matched to a gene: 6. The CDR3 has 14 residues. The germline V gene has CDR1 SGHRS and CDR2 YFSETQ. This CDR3 is CASSSRQGRTEAFF. CDR3 bases: TGCGCCAGCAGCTCACGACAGGGGAGAACTGAAGCTTTCTTT. Variable domain in full (rest from reference TRBV5-1 and TRBJ1-1): KAGVTQTPRYLIKTRGQQVTLSCSPISGHRSVSWYQQTPGQGLQFLFEYFSETQRNKGNFPGRFSGRQFSNSRSEMNVSTLELGDSALYLCASSSRQGRTEAFFGQGTRLTVV.